This TCR beta chain was captured by sequencing in a study of T cells after yellow fever vaccination (dated by TCRdb to about 2019). With respect to the entire study: The SMART-Seq v4 Ultra Low Input RNA kit was used to prepare libraries from fractions with low cell numbers. To follow T-cell clones before and after both primary and booster YFV17D yellow fever vaccination, bulk TCR alpha and beta repertoires underwent longitudinal sequencing. Two healthy male donors, one aged 18 to 30 and one aged 30 to 40 years, made up the cohort. Bulk PBMC replicates and cell subsets were isolated from blood drawn at multiple timepoints before and after both primary and secondary immunization.

The V end loses 6 bases and the J end loses 3 bases, and a stretch of 11 bases separates them. In the germline V gene (reference sequence), CDR1 corresponds to DFQATT and CDR2 to SNEGSKA. The CDR3, cysteine through phenylalanine, is 12 amino acids long. Only the CDR3 region is kept as DNA, spanning 36 bases read in frame from base 1. In this sample, this clonotype turned up a few times. The antigen this receptor binds is unknown. No qualities accompany the bases; no much larger clone lies one base away. TCR cDNA was synthesized by 5'RACE template switching, which introduced a universal primer site and unique molecular identifiers. Priming for cDNA synthesis came from both the TCR alpha and TCR beta constant segments. Libraries were amplified in two PCR steps, with sample barcodes and sequencing adapters added in the second step. Sequencing of libraries was performed on Illumina HiSeq 2500 (2x100 bp) or NovaSeq (2x150 bp). The study's processing was this. MIGEC handled demultiplexing of reads and collapsing into UMI consensus sequences, while MiXCR performed V(D)J alignment. Vaccine-responding clonotypes were identified with edgeR using replicate PBMC samples, with FDR below 0.01 and a log2 fold change above 5 up to day 15 being required. Each bulk clonotype received a CD4 or CD8 identity based on whether the sequenced CD4 or CD8 repertoire contained that clonotype at higher abundance. TCRdb handled the public reads itself, with Q25 trimming in fastp and clone calling in MiXCR, and kept productive beta chains. Under each unique CDR3 protein, matching rows form one entry showing the most common genes and DNA. The V and J calls come from TCRdb's annotation, not from the publication. The sample profile shows 550,000 to 750,000 distinct CDR3 sequences; approximately 13% of them were found once. Of the sample, roughly an eighth is held by the ten largest clones.

Per the publication, the treatment or condition label means: live attenuated yellow fever vaccine strain. Two biological replicates of bulk PBMCs were collected at each blood-draw timepoint. A standard Ficoll-Paque protocol was used to isolate PBMCs from peripheral blood. TriZol was used to extract RNA from bulk PBMCs, CD4 and CD8 fractions, and dextramer-positive and dextramer-negative fractions. Beyond this particular receptor, the publication reports: Most clones expanded after primary vaccination were re-detected after the booster (96% of CD4 and 88% of CD8), suggesting broad memory maintenance. The secondary T-cell response was found to be weaker but faster than the primary response, with a peak reached on day 5 rather than on day 15. Because abundant contaminating clonotypes from the bulk population could be contained in FACS-sorted repertoires, computational filtering was required. Only two donors were included in the study, so the extent to which the findings can be generalized is limited. A small fraction of clonotypes showed up in both the CD4 and CD8 compartments, probably as a result of convergent recombination.

The sample was PBMCs, taken on the day of the yellow fever booster vaccination. This clonotype was sampled from a man aged 30-40 years who received the YFV17D yellow fever vaccine. The rearrangement combines TRBV20-1 with TRBJ1-1; no D gene can be assigned with confidence. This receptor has the CDR3 CSAGYRDTEAFF. The sequenced DNA: TGCAGTGCAGGATACAGAGACACTGAAGCTTTCTTT.